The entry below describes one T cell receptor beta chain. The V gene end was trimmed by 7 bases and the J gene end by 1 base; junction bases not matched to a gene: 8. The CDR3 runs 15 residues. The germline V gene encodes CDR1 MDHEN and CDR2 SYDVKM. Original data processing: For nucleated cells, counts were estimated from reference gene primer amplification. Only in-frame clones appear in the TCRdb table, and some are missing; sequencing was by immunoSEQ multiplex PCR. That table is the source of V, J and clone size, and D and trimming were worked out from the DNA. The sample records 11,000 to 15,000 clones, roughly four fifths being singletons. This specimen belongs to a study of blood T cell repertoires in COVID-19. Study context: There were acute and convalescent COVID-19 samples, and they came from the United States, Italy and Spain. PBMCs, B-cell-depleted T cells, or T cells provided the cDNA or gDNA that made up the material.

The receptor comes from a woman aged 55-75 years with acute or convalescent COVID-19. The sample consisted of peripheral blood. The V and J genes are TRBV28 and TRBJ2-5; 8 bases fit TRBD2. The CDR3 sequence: CASTNSGGVQETQYF. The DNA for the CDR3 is TGTGCCAGCACCAATTCGGGGGGGGTCCAAGAGACCCAGTACTTC.